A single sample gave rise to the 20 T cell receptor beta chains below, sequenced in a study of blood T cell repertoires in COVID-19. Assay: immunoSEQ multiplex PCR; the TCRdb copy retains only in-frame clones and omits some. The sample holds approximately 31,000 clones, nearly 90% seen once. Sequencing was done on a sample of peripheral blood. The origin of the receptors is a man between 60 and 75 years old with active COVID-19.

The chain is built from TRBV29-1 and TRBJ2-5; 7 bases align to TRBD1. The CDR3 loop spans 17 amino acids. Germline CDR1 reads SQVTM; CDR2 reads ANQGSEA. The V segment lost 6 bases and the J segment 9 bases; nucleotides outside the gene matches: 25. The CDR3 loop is CSVTEPIWTGQGLSQYF. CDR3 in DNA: TGCAGCGTAACCGAACCCATATGGACAGGCCAGGGCTTATCCCAGTACTTC.

The CDR3 here is CASSSPRQGYNSPLHF. The CDR3 nucleotides are TGTGCCAGCAGCTCCCCCCGGCAGGGCTATAATTCACCCCTCCACTTT. V gene TRBV7-8 combines with J gene TRBJ1-6; TRBD1 might be the D (5 bases). Deletions cut 4 bases from V and 3 bases from J, with 13 bases between. CDR1 is SGHVS, CDR2 FQNEAQ, per germline. This CDR3 contains 16 residues.

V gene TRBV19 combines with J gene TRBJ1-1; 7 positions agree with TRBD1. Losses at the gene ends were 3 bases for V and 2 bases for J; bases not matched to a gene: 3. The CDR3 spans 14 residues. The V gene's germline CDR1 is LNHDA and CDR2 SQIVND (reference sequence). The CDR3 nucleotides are TGTGCCAGTAGTATGAACAGGGGCAACACTGAAGCTTTCTTT. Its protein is CASSMNRGNTEAFF.

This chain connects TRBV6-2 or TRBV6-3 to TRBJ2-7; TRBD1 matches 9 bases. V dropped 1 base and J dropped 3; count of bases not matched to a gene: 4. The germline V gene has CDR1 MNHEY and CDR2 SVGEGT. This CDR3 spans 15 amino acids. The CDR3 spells CASSYYRGQIYEQYF. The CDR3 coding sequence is TGTGCCAGCAGTTACTACAGGGGGCAGATCTACGAGCAGTACTTC.

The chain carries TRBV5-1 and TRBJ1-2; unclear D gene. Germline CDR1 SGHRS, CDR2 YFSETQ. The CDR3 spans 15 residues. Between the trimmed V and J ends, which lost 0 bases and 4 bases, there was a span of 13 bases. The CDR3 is CASSLDPAGSYGYTF. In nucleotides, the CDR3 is TGCGCCAGCAGCTTGGATCCTGCGGGATCCTATGGCTACACCTTC.

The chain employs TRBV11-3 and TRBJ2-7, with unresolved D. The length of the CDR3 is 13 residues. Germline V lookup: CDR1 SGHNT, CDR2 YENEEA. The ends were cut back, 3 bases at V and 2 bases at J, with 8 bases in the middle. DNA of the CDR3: TGTGCCAGCAGCTTCGCTGAGACCTACGAGCAGTACTTC. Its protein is CASSFAETYEQYF.

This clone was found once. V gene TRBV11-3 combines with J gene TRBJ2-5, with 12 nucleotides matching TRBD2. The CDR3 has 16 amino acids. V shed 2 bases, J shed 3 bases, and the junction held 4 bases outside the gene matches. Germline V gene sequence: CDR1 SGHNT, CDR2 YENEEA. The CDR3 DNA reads TGTGCCAGCAGCTTACTGGGACTAGCGGGCGAAGAGACCCAGTACTTC. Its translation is CASSLLGLAGEETQYF.

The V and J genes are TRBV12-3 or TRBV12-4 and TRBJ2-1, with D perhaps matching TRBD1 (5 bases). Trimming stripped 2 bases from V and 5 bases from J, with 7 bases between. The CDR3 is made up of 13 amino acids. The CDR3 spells CASSLRRDNEQFF. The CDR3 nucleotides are TGTGCCAGCAGTTTACGCAGGGACAATGAGCAGTTCTTC.

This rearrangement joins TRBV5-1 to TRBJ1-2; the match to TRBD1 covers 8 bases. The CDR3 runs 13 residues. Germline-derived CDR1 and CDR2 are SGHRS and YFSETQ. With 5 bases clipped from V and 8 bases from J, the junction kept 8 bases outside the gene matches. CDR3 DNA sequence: TGCGCCAGCAGACCCGACAGGGGATGGGGCTACACCTTC. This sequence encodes CASRPDRGWGYTF.

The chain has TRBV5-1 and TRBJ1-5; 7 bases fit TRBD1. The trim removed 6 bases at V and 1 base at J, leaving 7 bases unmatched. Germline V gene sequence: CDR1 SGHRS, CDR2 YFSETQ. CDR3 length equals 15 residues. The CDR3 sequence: CASKTGVGSNQPQHF. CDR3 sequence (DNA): TGCGCCAGCAAAACAGGGGTTGGAAGCAATCAGCCCCAGCATTTT.

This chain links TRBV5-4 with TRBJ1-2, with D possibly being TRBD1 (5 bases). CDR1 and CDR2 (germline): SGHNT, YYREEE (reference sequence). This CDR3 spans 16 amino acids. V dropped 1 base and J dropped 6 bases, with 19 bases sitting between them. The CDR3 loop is CASSLWGKRGYDGYTF. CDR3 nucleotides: TGTGCCAGCAGCTTGTGGGGCAAAAGGGGCTATGATGGCTACACCTTC.

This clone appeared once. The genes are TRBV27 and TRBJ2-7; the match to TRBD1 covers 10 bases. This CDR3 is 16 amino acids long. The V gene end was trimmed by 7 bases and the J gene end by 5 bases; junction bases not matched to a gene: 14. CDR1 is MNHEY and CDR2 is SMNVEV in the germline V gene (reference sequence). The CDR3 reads CASTLTVGTGENEQYF. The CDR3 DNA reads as TGTGCCAGCACTCTAACTGTCGGGACAGGGGAGAACGAGCAGTACTTC.

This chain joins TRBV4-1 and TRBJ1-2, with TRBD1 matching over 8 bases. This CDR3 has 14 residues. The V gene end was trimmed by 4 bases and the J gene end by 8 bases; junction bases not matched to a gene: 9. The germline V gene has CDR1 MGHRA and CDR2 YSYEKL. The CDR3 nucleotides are TGCGCCAGCAGCCCTTCCTCAGGGGGCAGGGGCTACACCTTC. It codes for CASSPSSGGRGYTF.

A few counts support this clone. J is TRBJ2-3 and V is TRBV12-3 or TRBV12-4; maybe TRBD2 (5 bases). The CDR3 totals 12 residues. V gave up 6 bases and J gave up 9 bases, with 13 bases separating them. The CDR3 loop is CASSPPSLTQYF. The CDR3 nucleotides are TGTGCCAGCAGCCCACCTAGCTTGACGCAGTATTTT.

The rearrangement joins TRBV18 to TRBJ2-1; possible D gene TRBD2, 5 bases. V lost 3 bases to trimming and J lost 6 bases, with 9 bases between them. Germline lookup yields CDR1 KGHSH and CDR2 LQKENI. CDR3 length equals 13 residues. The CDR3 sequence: CASSPKRSNEQFF. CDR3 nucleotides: TGTGCCAGCTCACCTAAGCGGTCCAATGAGCAGTTCTTC.

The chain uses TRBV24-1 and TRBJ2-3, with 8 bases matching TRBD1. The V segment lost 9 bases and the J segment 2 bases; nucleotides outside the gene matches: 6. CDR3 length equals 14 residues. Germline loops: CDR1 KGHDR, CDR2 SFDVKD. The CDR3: CATRGQGVTDTQYF. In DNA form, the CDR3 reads TGTGCCACCCGTGGACAGGGTGTCACAGATACGCAGTATTTT.

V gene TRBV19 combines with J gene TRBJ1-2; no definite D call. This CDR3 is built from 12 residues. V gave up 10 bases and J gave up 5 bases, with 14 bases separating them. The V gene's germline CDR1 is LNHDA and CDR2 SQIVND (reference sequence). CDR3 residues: CATNGGLYGYTF. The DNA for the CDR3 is TGTGCCACCAACGGTGGGCTGTATGGCTACACCTTC. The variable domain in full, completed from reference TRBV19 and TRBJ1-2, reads DGGITQSPKYLFRKEGQNVTLSCEQNLNHDAMYWYRQDPGQGLRLIYYSQIVNDFQKGDIAEGYSVSREKKESFPLTVTSAQKNPTAFYLCATNGGLYGYTFGSGTRLTVV.

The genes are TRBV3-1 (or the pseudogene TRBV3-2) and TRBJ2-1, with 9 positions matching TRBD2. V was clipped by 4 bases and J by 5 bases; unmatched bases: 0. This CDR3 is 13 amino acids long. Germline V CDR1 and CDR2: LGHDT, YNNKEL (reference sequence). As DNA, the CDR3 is TGTGCCAGCAGCCGGACTAGCGACAATGAGCAGTTCTTC. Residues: CASSRTSDNEQFF.

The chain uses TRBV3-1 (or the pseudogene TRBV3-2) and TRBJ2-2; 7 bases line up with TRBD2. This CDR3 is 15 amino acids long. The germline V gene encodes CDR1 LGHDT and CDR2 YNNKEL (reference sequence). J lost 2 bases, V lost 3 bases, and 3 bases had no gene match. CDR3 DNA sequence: TGTGCCAGCAGCCAGGGACTATCTAACACCGGGGAGCTGTTTTTT. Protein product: CASSQGLSNTGELFF.

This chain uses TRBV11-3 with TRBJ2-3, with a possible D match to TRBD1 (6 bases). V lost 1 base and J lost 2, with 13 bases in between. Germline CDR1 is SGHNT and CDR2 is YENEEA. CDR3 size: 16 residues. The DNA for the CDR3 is TGTGCCAGCAGCTTAGGAGGTGGGGGCAACACAGATACGCAGTATTTT. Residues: CASSLGGGGNTDTQYF.